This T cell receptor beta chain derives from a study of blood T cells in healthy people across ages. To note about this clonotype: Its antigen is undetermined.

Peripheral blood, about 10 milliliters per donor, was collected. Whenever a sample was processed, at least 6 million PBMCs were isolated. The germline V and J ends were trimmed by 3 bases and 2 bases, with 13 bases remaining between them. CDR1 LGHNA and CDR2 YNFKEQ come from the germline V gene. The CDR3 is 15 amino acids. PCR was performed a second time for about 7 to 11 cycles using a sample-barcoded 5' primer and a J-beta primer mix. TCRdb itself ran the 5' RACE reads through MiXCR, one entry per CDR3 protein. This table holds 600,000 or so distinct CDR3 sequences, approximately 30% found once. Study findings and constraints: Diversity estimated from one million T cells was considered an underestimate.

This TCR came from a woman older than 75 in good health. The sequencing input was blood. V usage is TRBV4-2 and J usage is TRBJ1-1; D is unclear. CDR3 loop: CASSHTRGYNTEAFF. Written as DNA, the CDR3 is TGTGCCAGCAGCCACACTCGGGGATACAACACTGAAGCTTTCTTT.